This T cell receptor (beta chain) was found in a study of shared clonotypes between healthy human individuals. About the research overall: Each donor contributed plates that comprised three CD4 naive, three CD4 memory, two CD8 naive and one CD8 memory.

Study conclusions and caveats: A few donors shared roughly 5% of their naive CD4 clonotypes.

About this clone: Antigen specificity is unknown.

Clones were read by immunoSEQ multiplex PCR, and TCRdb kept only the in-frame ones, dropping some. Of some 380,000 clones in the sample, approximately 97% are singletons; the top ten hold 0.32%. Within Nashville, Tennessee resided all donors, each a Caucasian adult. Combination of CD45RO+ cells with CCR7-negative CD45RA+ TemRA cells was used for CD8 memory. Germline V gene data show CDR1 as SGHTA and CDR2 as FQGNSA. The CDR3 has 16 amino acids. The V end was cut by 3 bases, the J end by 0 bases, with 11 bases between. The origin of this receptor is a man younger than 40 in good health. The sample comprised memory CD8+ T cells sorted from blood. Subset given: CD45RO+ cells pooled with CCR7-negative TemRA cells. The rearrangement joins TRBV7-2 to TRBJ2-2; D remains ambiguous. The DNA of the CDR3 is TGTGCCAGCAGCTTTCTGGGCGCCGCGAACACCGGGGAGCTGTTTTTT. Translated: CASSFLGAANTGELFF. The variable domain in full, completed from reference TRBV7-2 and TRBJ2-2, reads GAGVSQSPSNKVTEKGKDVELRCDPISGHTALYWYRQSLGQGLEFLIYFQGNSAPDKSGLPSDRFSAERTGGSVSTLTIQRTQQEDSAVYLCASSFLGAANTGELFFGEGSRLTVL.